The rows below give T cell receptor beta chains drawn from one sample of a study of cytomegalovirus exposure and HLA in healthy donors. The method was immunoSEQ multiplex PCR; TCRdb's version includes in-frame clones alone and lacks a portion of them. The sample carries some 70,000 clones, over 80% recorded once. Sequencing was performed on PBMCs. The receptor source for this set is a man under 40 in good health and CMV-seronegative. CDR3s include the opening cysteine and the closing phenylalanine or tryptophan. The D gene is left open where the match is weak. Clone size is stated in some rows and not others, as once, few, many or a class when expanded.

d_call j_call clone_size v_call cdr3_length cdr3_aa cdr3_nt
- TRBJ1-3 once TRBV30 14 CAWTSGASGNTIYF TGTGCCTGGACGAGCGGAGCTTCTGGAAACACCATATATTTT
TRBD2 TRBJ2-3 - TRBV12-5 16 CASGSMGTRLTDTQYF TGTGCTAGTGGCTCAATGGGGACTAGACTGACAGATACGCAGTATTTT
- TRBJ1-1 - TRBV29-1 13 CSVDTSRDTEAFF TGCAGCGTTGATACGAGCAGGGACACTGAAGCTTTCTTT
- TRBJ1-1 once TRBV29-1 14 CSVEDKGWEGEAFF TGCAGCGTTGAAGATAAGGGCTGGGAGGGTGAAGCTTTCTTT
- TRBJ2-1 - TRBV9 13 CASSDDWNNEQFF TGTGCCAGCAGTGACGACTGGAACAATGAGCAGTTCTTC
- TRBJ1-1 - TRBV7-9 12 CASTTTNTEAFF TGTGCCAGCACCACTACTAACACTGAAGCTTTCTTT
TRBD1 TRBJ2-2 - TRBV5-4 15 CASSRDRADTGELFF TGTGCCAGCAGTCGGGACAGGGCGGACACCGGGGAGCTGTTTTTT
TRBD1 TRBJ1-4 - TRBV28 13 CASREQGNEKLFF TGTGCCAGCAGAGAACAGGGGAACGAAAAACTGTTTTTT
TRBD2 TRBJ2-5 - TRBV5-1 16 CASSGRLAGGQETQYF TGCGCCAGCAGCGGCCGACTAGCGGGGGGGCAAGAGACCCAGTACTTC
- TRBJ2-1 - TRBV30 13 CAWSVIGGNEQFF TGTGCCTGGAGTGTCATAGGGGGCAATGAGCAGTTCTTC
TRBD1 TRBJ1-1 - TRBV2 15 CASFPPGQGATEAFF TGTGCCAGCTTTCCTCCGGGACAGGGGGCCACTGAAGCTTTCTTT
- TRBJ1-3 once TRBV19 15 CASSPRAVPGNTIYF TGTGCCAGTAGTCCCAGGGCCGTTCCTGGAAACACCATATATTTT
TRBD1 TRBJ2-7 - TRBV9 14 CASTPGQGLYEQYF TGTGCCAGCACTCCGGGACAGGGCCTATACGAGCAGTACTTC
- TRBJ2-2 - TRBV28 15 CASSNPGLATGELFF TGTGCCAGCAGTAATCCAGGGTTGGCCACCGGGGAGCTGTTTTTT
TRBD2 TRBJ2-2 - TRBV4-2 18 CASSQEPPGLAGIGELFF TGTGCCAGCAGCCAAGAACCACCGGGACTAGCGGGGATCGGGGAGCTGTTTTTT
TRBD1 TRBJ2-7 - TRBV6-5 14 CASLSRGRPYEQYF TGTGCCAGCCTAAGCAGGGGGCGCCCTTACGAGCAGTACTTC
- TRBJ1-1 - TRBV29-1 12 CSSGELNTEAFF TGCAGCTCAGGGGAATTGAACACTGAAGCTTTCTTT
TRBD1 TRBJ1-6 - TRBV19 17 CASSGTGGSAYNSPLHF TGTGCCAGTAGTGGGACAGGGGGATCGGCCTATAATTCACCCCTCCACTTT
TRBD2 TRBJ2-7 - TRBV5-4 15 CASSRNILAGPEQYF TGTGCCAGCAGCCGTAATATTCTAGCGGGGCCCGAGCAGTACTTC
TRBD1 TRBJ1-1 - TRBV7-9 16 CASSAWGFTGVGEAFF TGTGCCAGCAGCGCATGGGGATTTACAGGGGTAGGTGAAGCTTTCTTT
TRBD2 TRBJ2-3 - TRBV6-4 14 CASSGAGGADTQYF TGTGCCAGCAGTGGAGCGGGAGGTGCAGATACGCAGTATTTT
TRBD1 TRBJ2-3 - TRBV7-2 13 CASSPTGGDTQYF TGTGCCAGCAGCCCGACAGGGGGAGATACGCAGTATTTT
TRBD2 TRBJ2-1 - TRBV18 15 CASSPPGLADNEQFF TGTGCCAGCTCACCACCGGGACTAGCGGACAATGAGCAGTTCTTC
- TRBJ2-5 few TRBV28 17 CASSLFPRGEGRETQYF TGTGCCAGCAGTTTATTTCCGCGGGGAGAGGGTCGAGAGACCCAGTACTTC
- TRBJ2-2 - TRBV4-3 17 CASSQDVRLANTGELFF TGCGCCAGCAGCCAAGATGTGCGGCTAGCGAACACCGGGGAGCTGTTTTTT
TRBD1 TRBJ1-6 - TRBV6-5 16 CASSYSKGTVNSPLHF TGTGCCAGCAGTTACTCGAAAGGGACAGTAAATTCACCCCTCCACTTT
- TRBJ2-3 - TRBV14 13 CASSQNSGDTQYF TGTGCCAGCAGCCAAAATTCGGGAGATACGCAGTATTTT
TRBD1 TRBJ1-1 - TRBV2 18 CASRPGQGAIGWGFEAFF TGTGCCAGCAGACCGGGACAGGGGGCGATTGGGTGGGGGTTTGAGGCTTTCTTT
TRBD1 TRBJ1-3 - TRBV9 15 CASSVGQGNGNTIYF TGTGCCAGCAGCGTAGGACAGGGCAATGGAAACACCATATATTTT
- TRBJ1-1 - TRBV6-1 16 CASSVLIQVPDTEAFF TGTGCCAGCAGTGTCCTAATACAGGTTCCAGACACTGAAGCTTTCTTT
- TRBJ1-1 - TRBV7-9 18 CASSFGRVSGAMNTEAFF TGTGCCAGCAGCTTCGGCAGGGTTAGCGGGGCCATGAACACTGAAGCTTTCTTT
TRBD1 TRBJ1-1 - TRBV5-1 16 CASSVSGTGMNTEAFF TGCGCCAGCAGCGTATCCGGGACAGGGATGAACACTGAAGCTTTCTTT
TRBD1 TRBJ2-1 once TRBV9 16 CASSGIDRGAYNEQFF TGTGCCAGCAGCGGTATCGACAGGGGGGCCTACAATGAGCAGTTCTTC
TRBD1 TRBJ1-2 - TRBV5-5 17 CASSFTGTRQGPYGYTF TGTGCCAGCAGCTTCACCGGAACTCGACAGGGTCCCTATGGCTACACCTTC
TRBD1 TRBJ1-2 once TRBV6-4 18 CASSDTDDPGQRSWGYTF TGTGCCAGCAGTGACACGGATGATCCGGGACAGCGCTCTTGGGGCTACACCTTC
- TRBJ1-1 - TRBV6-6 14 CASSSSTDSLRAFF TGTGCCAGCAGTTCCTCCACGGACAGTCTTCGAGCTTTCTTT
- TRBJ1-5 few TRBV25-1 15 CASSESVAGNQPQHF TGTGCCAGCAGTGAAAGCGTGGCAGGGAATCAGCCCCAGCATTTT
TRBD1 TRBJ1-2 few TRBV27 15 CASSFQTGGRYGYTF TGTGCCAGCAGTTTCCAGACAGGGGGGAGATATGGCTACACCTTC
- TRBJ1-2 - TRBV27 12 CASSDPGYGYTF TGTGCCAGCAGTGATCCAGGATATGGCTACACCTTC
- TRBJ2-1 - TRBV5-1 15 CASSLTRSEWNEQFF TGCGCCAGCAGCTTGACGAGATCCGAGTGGAATGAGCAGTTCTTC
TRBD1 TRBJ1-4 - TRBV6-5 13 CASRTGAGEKLFF TGTGCCAGCAGGACAGGGGCGGGCGAAAAACTGTTTTTT
- TRBJ1-5 few TRBV5-1 14 CASSLEGGNQPQHF TGCGCCAGCAGCTTGGAAGGAGGAAATCAGCCCCAGCATTTT
- TRBJ1-2 - TRBV30 14 CADRPKYQNYGYTF TGTGCCGACAGACCAAAATACCAAAACTATGGCTACACCTTC
TRBD2 TRBJ2-2 - TRBV4-2 18 CASSLGLAGGPGTGELFF TGTGCCAGCAGCCTTGGACTAGCGGGGGGGCCGGGCACCGGGGAGCTGTTTTTT
- TRBJ2-2 - TRBV5-4 15 CASSQQGTNTGELFF TGTGCCAGCAGCCAACAGGGTACGAACACCGGGGAGCTGTTTTTT
TRBD1 TRBJ1-3 - TRBV11-2 16 CASSLDGRGKGNTIYF TGTGCCAGCAGCTTAGATGGCAGGGGGAAGGGAAACACCATATATTTT
- TRBJ1-1 - TRBV27 15 CASSLTVGGRAEAFF TGTGCCAGCAGTTTAACGGTCGGGGGGCGGGCTGAAGCTTTCTTT
TRBD1 TRBJ2-2 once TRBV2 14 CAARTTGVTGELFF TGTGCCGCCCGCACCACAGGGGTCACCGGGGAGCTGTTTTTT
TRBD1 TRBJ2-7 - TRBV29-1 16 CSVIGDRDRAAYEQYF TGCAGCGTTATAGGGGACCGGGACAGAGCCGCCTACGAGCAGTACTTC
TRBD1 TRBJ2-4 - TRBV7-8 13 CASSSTGAGIQYF TGTGCCAGCAGCTCGACAGGGGCAGGCATTCAGTACTTC
- TRBJ2-1 - TRBV6-4 15 CASSDSISSYNEQFF TGTGCCAGCAGTGACTCGATCTCCAGTTACAATGAGCAGTTCTTC
TRBD2 TRBJ2-5 few TRBV28 15 CASSPGTTIQETQYF TGTGCCAGCAGCCCAGGGACTACGATACAAGAGACCCAGTACTTC
- TRBJ1-5 - TRBV28 18 CATHPGTWILNSNQPQHF TGTGCCACCCATCCCGGGACATGGATACTCAATAGCAATCAGCCCCAGCATTTT
TRBD1 TRBJ2-5 - TRBV19 17 CASSITYLGQGGETQYF TGTGCCAGTAGTATTACCTATCTCGGACAGGGGGGGGAGACCCAGTACTTC
- TRBJ1-4 - TRBV9 14 CASSVGGDEGKLFF TGTGCCAGCAGCGTAGGGGGGGACGAGGGAAAACTGTTTTTT